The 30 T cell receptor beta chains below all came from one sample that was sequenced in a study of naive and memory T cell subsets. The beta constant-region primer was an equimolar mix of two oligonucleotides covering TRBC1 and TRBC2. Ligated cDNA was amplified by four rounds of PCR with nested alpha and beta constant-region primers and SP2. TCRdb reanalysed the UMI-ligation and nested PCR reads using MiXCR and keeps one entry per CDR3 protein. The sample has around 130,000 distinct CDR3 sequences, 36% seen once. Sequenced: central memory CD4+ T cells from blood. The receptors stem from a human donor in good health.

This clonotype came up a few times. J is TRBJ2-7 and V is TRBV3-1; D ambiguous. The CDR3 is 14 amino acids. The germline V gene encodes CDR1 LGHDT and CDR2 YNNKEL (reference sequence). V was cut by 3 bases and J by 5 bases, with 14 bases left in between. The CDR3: CASSQSLRAHEQYF. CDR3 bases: TGTGCCAGCAGCCAGTCTCTCCGAGCTCACGAGCAGTACTTC.

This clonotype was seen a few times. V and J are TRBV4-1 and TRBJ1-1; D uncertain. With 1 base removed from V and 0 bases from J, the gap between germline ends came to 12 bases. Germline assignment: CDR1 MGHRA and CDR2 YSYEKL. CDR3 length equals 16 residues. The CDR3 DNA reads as TGCGCCAGCAGCCAAGCGGGCAGGAGAATGAACACTGAAGCTTTCTTT. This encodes CASSQAGRRMNTEAFF.

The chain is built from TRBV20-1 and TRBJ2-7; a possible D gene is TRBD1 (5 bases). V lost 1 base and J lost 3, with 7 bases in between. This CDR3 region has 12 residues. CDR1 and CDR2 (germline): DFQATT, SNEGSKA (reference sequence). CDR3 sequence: CSARVQGYEQYF. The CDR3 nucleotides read TGCAGTGCTAGAGTTCAGGGCTACGAGCAGTACTTC.

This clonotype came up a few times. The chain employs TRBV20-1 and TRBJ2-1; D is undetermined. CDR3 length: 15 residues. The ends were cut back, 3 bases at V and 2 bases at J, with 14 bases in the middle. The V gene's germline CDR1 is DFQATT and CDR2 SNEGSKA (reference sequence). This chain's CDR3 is CSARIGSETYNEQFF. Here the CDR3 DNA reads TGCAGTGCTAGGATTGGCAGCGAGACCTACAATGAGCAGTTCTTC.

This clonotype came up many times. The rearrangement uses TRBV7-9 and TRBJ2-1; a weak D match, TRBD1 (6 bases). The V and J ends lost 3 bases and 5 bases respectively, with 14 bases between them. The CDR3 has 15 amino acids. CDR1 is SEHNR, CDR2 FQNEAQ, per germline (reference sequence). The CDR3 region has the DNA TGTGCCAGCAGCTTCTCCGGGACACGAGACAATGAGCAGTTCTTC. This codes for CASSFSGTRDNEQFF.

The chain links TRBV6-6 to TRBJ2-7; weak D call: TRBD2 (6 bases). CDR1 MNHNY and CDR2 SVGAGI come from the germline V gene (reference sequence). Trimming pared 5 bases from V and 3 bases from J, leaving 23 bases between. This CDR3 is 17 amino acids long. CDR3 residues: CASSHLLPQGGNYEQYF. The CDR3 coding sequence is TGTGCCAGCAGTCACCTGCTTCCTCAGGGAGGCAACTACGAGCAGTACTTC.

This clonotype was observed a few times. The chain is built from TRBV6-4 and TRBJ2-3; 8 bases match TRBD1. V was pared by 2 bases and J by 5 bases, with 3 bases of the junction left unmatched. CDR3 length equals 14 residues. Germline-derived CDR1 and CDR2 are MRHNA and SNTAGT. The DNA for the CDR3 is TGTGCCAGCAGTGACGGACAGGGAGGAGATACGCAGTATTTT. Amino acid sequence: CASSDGQGGDTQYF.

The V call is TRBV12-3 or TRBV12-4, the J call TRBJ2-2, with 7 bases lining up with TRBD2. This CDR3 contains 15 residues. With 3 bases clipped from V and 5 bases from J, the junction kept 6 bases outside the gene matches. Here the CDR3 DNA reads TGTGCCAGCAGTTTGGGGGGGAGTCAGACCGGGGAGCTGTTTTTT. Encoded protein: CASSLGGSQTGELFF.

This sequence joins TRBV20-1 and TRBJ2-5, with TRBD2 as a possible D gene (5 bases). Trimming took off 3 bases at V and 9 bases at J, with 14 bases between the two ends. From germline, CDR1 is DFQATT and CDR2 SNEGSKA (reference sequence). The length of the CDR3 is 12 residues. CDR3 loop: CSASPSAGPQYF. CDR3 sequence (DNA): TGCAGTGCTAGCCCTTCCGCGGGTCCCCAGTACTTC.

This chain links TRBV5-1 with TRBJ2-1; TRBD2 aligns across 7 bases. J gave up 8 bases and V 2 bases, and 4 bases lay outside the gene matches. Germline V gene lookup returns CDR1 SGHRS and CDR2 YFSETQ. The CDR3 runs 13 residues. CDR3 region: CASSFLAADEQFF. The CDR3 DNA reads TGCGCCAGCAGCTTCCTAGCGGCCGATGAGCAGTTCTTC.

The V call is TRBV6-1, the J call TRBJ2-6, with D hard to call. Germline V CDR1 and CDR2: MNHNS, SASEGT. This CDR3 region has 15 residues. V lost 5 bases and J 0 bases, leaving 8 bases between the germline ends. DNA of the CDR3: TGTGCCAGCAGTTTGCAGCTCTCTGGGGCCAACGTCCTGACTTTC. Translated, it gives CASSLQLSGANVLTF.

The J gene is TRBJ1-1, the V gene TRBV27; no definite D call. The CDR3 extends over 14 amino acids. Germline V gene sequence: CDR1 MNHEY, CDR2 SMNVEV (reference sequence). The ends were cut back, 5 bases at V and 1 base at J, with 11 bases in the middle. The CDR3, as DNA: TGTGCCAGCAGTCCCACCAGAAGGAACACTGAAGCTTTCTTT. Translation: CASSPTRRNTEAFF.

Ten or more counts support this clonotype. As DNA, the CDR3 is TGTGCCAGCAACAAGGTGGGGGCTAATCAGCCCCAGCATTTT. It specifies CASNKVGANQPQHF. The chain couples TRBV6-1 to TRBJ1-5; possible D gene TRBD1, 6 bases. Germline CDR1 reads MNHNS; CDR2 reads SASEGT. CDR3 length equals 14 residues. Trimming took 7 bases from V and 4 from J, leaving 14 bases between them.

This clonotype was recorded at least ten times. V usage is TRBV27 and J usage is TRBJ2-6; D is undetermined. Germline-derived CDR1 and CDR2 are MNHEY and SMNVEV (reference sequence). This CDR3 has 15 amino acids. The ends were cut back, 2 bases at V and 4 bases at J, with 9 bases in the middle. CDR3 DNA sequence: TGTGCCAGCAGTTTAATTCGGCCCGGGGCCAACGTCCTGACTTTC. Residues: CASSLIRPGANVLTF.

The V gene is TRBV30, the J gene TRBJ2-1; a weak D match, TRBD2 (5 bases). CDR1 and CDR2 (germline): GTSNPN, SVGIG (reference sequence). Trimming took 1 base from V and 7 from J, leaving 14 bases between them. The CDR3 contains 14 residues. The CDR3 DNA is TGTGCCTGGAGTGCGTCTAGCATTTTGAATGAGCAGTTCTTC. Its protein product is CAWSASSILNEQFF.

Here the CDR3 reads CASSFRDNQETQYF. CDR3 DNA sequence: TGTGCCAGCAGCTTCCGGGACAACCAAGAGACCCAGTACTTC. The chain links TRBV5-4 to TRBJ2-5; weak D call: TRBD1 (6 bases). The CDR3 consists of 14 residues. Germline V gene data show CDR1 as SGHNT and CDR2 as YYREEE (reference sequence). The V end lost 2 bases, the J end lost 0 bases, and 8 bases lay between the germline ends.

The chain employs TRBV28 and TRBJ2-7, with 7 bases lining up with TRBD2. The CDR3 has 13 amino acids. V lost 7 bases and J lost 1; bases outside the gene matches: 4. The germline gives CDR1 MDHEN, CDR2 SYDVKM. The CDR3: CASTGLPSYEQYF. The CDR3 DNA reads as TGTGCCAGCACGGGACTACCTTCCTACGAGCAGTACTTC.

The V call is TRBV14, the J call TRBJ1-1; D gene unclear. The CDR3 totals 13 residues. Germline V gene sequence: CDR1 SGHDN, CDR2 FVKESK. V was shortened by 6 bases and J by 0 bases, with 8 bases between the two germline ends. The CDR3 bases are TGTGCCAGCAGGTACAGCCTGAACACTGAAGCTTTCTTT. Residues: CASRYSLNTEAFF.

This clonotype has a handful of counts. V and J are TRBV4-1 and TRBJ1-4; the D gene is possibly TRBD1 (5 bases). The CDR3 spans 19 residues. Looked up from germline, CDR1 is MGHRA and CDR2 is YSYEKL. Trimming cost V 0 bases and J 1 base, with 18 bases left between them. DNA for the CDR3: TGCGCCAGCAGCCAAGATTCGTCAGGGAGGGTCCTAACTAATGAAAAACTGTTTTTT. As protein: CASSQDSSGRVLTNEKLFF.

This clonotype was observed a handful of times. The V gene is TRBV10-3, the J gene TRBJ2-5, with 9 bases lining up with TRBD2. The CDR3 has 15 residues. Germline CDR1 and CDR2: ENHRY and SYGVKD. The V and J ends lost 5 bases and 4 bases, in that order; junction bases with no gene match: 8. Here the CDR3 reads CAISRASGTGETQYF. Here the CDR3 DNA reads TGTGCCATCAGTAGGGCTAGCGGGACGGGAGAGACCCAGTACTTC.

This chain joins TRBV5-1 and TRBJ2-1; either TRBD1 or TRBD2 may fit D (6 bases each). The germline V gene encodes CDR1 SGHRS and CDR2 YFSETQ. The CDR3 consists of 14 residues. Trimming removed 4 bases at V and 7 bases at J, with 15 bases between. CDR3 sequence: CASSPREGGNEQFF. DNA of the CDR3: TGCGCCAGCAGCCCTCGTGAAGGGGGGAATGAGCAGTTCTTC.

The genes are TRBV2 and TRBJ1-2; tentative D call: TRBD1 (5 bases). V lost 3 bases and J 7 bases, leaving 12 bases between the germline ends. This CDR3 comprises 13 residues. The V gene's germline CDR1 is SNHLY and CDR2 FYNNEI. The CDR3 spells CASSDFGGRGYTF. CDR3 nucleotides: TGTGCCAGCAGTGATTTTGGGGGTCGTGGCTACACCTTC. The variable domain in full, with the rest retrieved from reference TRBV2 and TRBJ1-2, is EPEVTQTPSHQVTQMGQEVILRCVPISNHLYFYWYRQILGQKVEFLVSFYNNEISEKSEIFDDQFSVERPDGSNFTLKIRSTKLEDSAMYFCASSDFGGRGYTFGSGTRLTVV.

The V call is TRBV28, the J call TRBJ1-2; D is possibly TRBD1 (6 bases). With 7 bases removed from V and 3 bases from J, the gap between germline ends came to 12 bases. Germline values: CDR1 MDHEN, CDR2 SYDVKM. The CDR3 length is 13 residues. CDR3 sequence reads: CASTGQTYYGYTF. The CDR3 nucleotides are TGTGCCAGCACCGGACAGACATACTATGGCTACACCTTC.

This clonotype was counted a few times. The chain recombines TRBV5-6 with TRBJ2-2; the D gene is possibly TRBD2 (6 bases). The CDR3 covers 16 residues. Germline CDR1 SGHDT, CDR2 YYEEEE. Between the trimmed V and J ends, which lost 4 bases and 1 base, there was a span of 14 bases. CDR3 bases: TGTGCCAGCAGCCTGGGACTGAGACTGAACACCGGGGAGCTGTTTTTT. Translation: CASSLGLRLNTGELFF.

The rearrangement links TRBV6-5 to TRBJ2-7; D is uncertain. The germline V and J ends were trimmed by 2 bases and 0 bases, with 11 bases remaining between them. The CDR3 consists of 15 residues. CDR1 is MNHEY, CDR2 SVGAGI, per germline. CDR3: CASSYLDVPSYEQYF. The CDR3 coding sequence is TGTGCCAGCAGTTACCTAGACGTGCCCTCCTACGAGCAGTACTTC.

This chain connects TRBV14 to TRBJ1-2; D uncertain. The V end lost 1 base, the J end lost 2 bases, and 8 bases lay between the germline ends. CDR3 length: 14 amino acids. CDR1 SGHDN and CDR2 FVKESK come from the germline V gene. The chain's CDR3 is CASSQVGVNYGYTF. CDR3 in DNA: TGTGCCAGCAGCCAAGTTGGAGTGAACTATGGCTACACCTTC.

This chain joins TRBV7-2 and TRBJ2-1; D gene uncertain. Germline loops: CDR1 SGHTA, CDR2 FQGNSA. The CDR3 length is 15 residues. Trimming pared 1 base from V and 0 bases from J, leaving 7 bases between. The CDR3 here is CASSLDYSSYNEQFF. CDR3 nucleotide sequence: TGTGCCAGCAGCTTAGATTATAGCTCCTACAATGAGCAGTTCTTC.

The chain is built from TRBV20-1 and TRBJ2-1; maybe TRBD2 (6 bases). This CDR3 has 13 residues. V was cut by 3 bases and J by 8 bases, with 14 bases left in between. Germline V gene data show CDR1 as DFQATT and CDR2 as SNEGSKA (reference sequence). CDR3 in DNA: TGCAGTGCTAGGATACGACTAGGACATGAGCAGTTCTTC. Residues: CSARIRLGHEQFF.

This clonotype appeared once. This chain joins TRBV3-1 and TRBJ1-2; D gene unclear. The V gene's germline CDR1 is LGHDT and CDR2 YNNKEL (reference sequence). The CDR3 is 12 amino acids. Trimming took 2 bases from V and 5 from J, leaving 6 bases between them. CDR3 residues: CASSQRKYGYTF. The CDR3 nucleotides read TGTGCCAGCAGCCAAAGGAAGTATGGCTACACCTTC.

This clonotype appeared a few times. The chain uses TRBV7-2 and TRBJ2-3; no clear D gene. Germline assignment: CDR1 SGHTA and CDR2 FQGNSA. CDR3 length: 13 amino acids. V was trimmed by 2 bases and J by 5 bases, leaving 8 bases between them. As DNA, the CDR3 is TGTGCCAGCAGCTTAAATTGGGGAGATACGCAGTATTTT. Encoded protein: CASSLNWGDTQYF.